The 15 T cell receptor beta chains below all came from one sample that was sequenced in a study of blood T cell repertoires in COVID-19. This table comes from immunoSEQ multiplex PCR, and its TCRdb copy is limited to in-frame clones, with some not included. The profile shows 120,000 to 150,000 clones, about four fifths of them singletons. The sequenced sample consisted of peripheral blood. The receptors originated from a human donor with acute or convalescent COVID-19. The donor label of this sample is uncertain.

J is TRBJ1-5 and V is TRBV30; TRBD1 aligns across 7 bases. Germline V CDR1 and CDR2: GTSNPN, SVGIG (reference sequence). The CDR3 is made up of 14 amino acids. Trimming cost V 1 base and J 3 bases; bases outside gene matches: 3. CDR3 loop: CAWSAGTVNQPQHF. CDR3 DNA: TGTGCCTGGAGTGCTGGGACAGTCAATCAGCCCCAGCATTTT.

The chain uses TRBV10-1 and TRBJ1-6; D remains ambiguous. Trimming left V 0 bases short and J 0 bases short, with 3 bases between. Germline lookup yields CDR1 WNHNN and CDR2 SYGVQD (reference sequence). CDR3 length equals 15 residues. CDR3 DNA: TGCGCCAGCAGTGAGTCGAGCTCCTATAATTCACCCCTCCACTTT. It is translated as CASSESSSYNSPLHF.

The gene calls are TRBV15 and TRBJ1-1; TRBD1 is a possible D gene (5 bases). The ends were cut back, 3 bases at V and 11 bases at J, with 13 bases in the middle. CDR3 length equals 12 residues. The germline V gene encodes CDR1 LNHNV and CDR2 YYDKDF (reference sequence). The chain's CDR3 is CATSSLMTEAFF. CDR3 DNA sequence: TGTGCCACCAGCAGCCTTATGACAGAGGCTTTCTTT.

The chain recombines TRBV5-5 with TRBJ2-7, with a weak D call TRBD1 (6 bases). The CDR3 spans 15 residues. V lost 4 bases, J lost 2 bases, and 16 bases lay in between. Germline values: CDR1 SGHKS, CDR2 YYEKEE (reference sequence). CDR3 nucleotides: TGTGCCAGCAGCCCTTCAGGGGCGCCGACCTACGAGCAGTACTTC. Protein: CASSPSGAPTYEQYF. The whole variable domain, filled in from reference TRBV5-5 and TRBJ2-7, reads DAGVTQSPTHLIKTRGQQVTLRCSPISGHKSVSWYQQVLGQGPQFIFQYYEKEERGRGNFPDRFSARQFPNYSSELNVNALLLGDSALYLCASSPSGAPTYEQYFGPGTRLTVT.

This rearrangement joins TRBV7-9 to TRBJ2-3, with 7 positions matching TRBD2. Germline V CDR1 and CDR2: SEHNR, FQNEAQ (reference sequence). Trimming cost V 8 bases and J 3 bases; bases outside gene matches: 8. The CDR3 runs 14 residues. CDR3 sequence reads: CASVRGGGTDTQYF. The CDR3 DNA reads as TGTGCCAGCGTGCGGGGCGGGGGAACAGATACGCAGTATTTT.

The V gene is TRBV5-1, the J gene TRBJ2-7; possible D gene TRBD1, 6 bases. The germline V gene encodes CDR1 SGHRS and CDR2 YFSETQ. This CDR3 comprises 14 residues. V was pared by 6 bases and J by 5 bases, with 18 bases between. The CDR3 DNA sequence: TGCGCCAGCATAGACTTAGGGGGTTCGGACGAGCAGTACTTC. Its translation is CASIDLGGSDEQYF. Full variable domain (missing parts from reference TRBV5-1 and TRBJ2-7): KAGVTQTPRYLIKTRGQQVTLSCSPISGHRSVSWYQQTPGQGLQFLFEYFSETQRNKGNFPGRFSGRQFSNSRSEMNVSTLELGDSALYLCASIDLGGSDEQYFGPGTRLTVT.

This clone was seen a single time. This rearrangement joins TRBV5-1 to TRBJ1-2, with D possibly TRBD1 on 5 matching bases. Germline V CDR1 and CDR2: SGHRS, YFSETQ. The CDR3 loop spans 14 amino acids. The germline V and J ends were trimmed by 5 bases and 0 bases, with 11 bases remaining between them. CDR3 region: CASREGQANYGYTF. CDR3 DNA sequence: TGCGCCAGCAGGGAGGGGCAAGCTAACTATGGCTACACCTTC.

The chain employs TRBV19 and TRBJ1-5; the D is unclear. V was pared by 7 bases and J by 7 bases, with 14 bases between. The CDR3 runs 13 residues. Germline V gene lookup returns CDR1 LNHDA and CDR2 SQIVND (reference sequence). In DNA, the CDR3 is TGTGCCAGTAACTCCCCCGGGGAACAGCCCCAGCATTTT. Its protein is CASNSPGEQPQHF.

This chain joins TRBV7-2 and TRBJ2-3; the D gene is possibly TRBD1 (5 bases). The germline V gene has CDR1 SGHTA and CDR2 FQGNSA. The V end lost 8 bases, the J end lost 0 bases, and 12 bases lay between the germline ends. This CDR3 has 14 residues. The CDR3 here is CASSQGSSTDTQYF. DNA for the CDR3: TGTGCCAGCTCGCAGGGCTCTAGCACAGATACGCAGTATTTT. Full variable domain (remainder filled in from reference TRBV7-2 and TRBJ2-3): GAGVSQSPSNKVTEKGKDVELRCDPISGHTALYWYRQSLGQGLEFLIYFQGNSAPDKSGLPSDRFSAERTGGSVSTLTIQRTQQEDSAVYLCASSQGSSTDTQYFGPGTRLTVL.

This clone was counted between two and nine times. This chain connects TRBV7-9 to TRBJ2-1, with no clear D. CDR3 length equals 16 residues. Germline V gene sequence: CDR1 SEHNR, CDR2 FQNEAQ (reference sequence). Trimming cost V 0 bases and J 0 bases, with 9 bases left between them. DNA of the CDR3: TGTGCCAGCAGCTTAGCGTTGGCTAGCTCCTACAATGAGCAGTTCTTC. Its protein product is CASSLALASSYNEQFF.

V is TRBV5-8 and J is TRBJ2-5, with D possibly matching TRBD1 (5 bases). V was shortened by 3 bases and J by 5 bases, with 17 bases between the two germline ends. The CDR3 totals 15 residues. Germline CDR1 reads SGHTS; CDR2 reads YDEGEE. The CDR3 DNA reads TGTGCCAGCAGCTCCCCCGAATTGGGGCAGGAGACCCAGTACTTC. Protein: CASSSPELGQETQYF.

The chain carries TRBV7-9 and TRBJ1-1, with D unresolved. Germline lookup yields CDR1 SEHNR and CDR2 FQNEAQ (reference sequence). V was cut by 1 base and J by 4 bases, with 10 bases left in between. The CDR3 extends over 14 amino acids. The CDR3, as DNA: TGTGCCAGCAGCTTAGTGGAGGGAGGCACTGAAGCTTTCTTT. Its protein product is CASSLVEGGTEAFF.

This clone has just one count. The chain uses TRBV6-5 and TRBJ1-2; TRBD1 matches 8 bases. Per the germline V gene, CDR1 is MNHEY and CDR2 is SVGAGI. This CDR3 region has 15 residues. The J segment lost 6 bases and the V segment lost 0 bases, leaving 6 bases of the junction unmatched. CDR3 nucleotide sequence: TGTGCCAGCAGTTACTCGGCAGGGGGCATGGATGGCTACACCTTC. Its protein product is CASSYSAGGMDGYTF.

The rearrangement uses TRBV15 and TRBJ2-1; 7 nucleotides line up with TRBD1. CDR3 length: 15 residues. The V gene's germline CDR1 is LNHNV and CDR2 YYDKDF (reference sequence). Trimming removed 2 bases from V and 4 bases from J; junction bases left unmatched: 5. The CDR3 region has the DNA TGTGCCACCAGCAGATACCGACAGGGTTACAATGAGCAGTTCTTC. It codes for CATSRYRQGYNEQFF.

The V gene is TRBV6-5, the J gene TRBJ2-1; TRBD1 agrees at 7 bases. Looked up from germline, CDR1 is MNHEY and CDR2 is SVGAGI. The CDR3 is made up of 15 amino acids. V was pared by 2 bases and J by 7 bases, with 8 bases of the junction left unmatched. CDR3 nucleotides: TGTGCCAGCAGTTACGAGACAGGGTTGGGGAATGAGCAGTTCTTC. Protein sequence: CASSYETGLGNEQFF.